These 27 T cell receptor beta chains were sequenced from one sample in a study of regulatory T cells in long-lasting Graves disease. Stated time point: persistent/refractory GD, antithyroid drugs over 5 years with positive TRAb. PBMCs were the source of the RNA used for TCR sequencing. Arm-PCR of CDR3 regions and iRepertoire HTBI primers were the basis on which TCR beta libraries were built. One entry per CDR3 protein results from TCRdb running MiXCR on the multiplex PCR reads. Found here are a few hundred thousand distinct CDR3 sequences, 23% of them singletons; the top ten hold about a quarter. Source: peripheral blood mononuclear cells (PBMCs), taken when the disease was refractory, from a patient treated with antithyroid drugs. All receptors come from a female donor with Graves disease.

The chain has TRBV2 and TRBJ1-2, with 9 bases fitting TRBD1. This CDR3 is 16 amino acids long. Trimming cost V 8 bases and J 5 bases; bases outside gene matches: 15. CDR1 is SNHLY and CDR2 is FYNNEI in the germline V gene. The CDR3 protein is CASDKLVDRGPYGYTF. CDR3 DNA sequence: TGTGCCAGCGACAAGTTAGTGGACAGGGGACCTTATGGCTACACCTTC.

This chain links TRBV2 with TRBJ2-1; D may be TRBD2 (6 bases). Germline V lookup: CDR1 SNHLY, CDR2 FYNNEI. The CDR3 extends over 14 amino acids. V dropped 11 bases and J dropped 6 bases, with 20 bases sitting between them. Written as DNA, the CDR3 is TGTGCCTCAAAACCGGGACTTCCCTCCAATGAGCAGTTCTTC. Protein product: CASKPGLPSNEQFF.

This clonotype was recorded a few times. The chain carries TRBV7-3 and TRBJ2-7; no definite D call. V shed 0 bases and J shed 6 bases, with 12 bases lying between them. The CDR3 runs to 14 residues. Germline CDR1 is SGHTA and CDR2 is FQGTGA. CDR3 in amino acids: CASSLTSLEGEQYF. Here the CDR3 DNA reads TGTGCCAGCAGCTTAACCTCTCTAGAAGGCGAGCAGTACTTC. Using reference TRBV7-3 and TRBJ2-7 for the parts outside the CDR3, the full variable domain is GAGVSQTPSNKVTEKGKYVELRCDPISGHTALYWYRQSLGQGPEFLIYFQGTGAADDSGLPNDRFFAVRPEGSVSTLKIQRTERGDSAVYLCASSLTSLEGEQYFGPGTRLTVT.

This clonotype was observed at least ten times. The V call is TRBV7-2, the J call TRBJ2-7; 8 bases fit TRBD2. The CDR3 extends over 16 amino acids. The J segment lost 2 bases and the V segment lost 1 base, leaving 7 bases of the junction unmatched. Germline V lookup: CDR1 SGHTA, CDR2 FQGNSA. CDR3 region: CASSLVGSGTPYEQYF. The CDR3, as DNA: TGTGCCAGCAGCTTAGTAGGTAGCGGGACCCCCTACGAGCAGTACTTC.

The CDR3 reads CSARDFAGGTGSYEQYF. The CDR3 bases are TGCAGTGCTAGAGACTTCGCAGGGGGGACGGGGTCCTACGAGCAGTACTTC. The chain uses TRBV20-1 and TRBJ2-7, with a weak D call TRBD1 (7 bases). The CDR3 is 17 residues long. Germline CDR1 and CDR2: DFQATT and SNEGSKA (reference sequence). Trimming removed 0 bases at V and 1 base at J, with 19 bases between.

This clonotype was seen more than once but under ten times. This chain connects TRBV6-1 to TRBJ1-2; 9 bases fit TRBD1. CDR3 length: 13 residues. Germline values: CDR1 MNHNS, CDR2 SASEGT. The trim removed 6 bases at V and 8 bases at J, leaving 7 bases unmatched. CDR3 sequence (DNA): TGTGCCAGCAGCCGGTGGACAGGGGAAGGCTACACCTTC. The encoded protein is CASSRWTGEGYTF.

This sequence joins TRBV6-1 and TRBJ1-2; no clear D gene. Germline CDR1 MNHNS, CDR2 SASEGT. This CDR3 has 16 residues. Trimming stripped 5 bases from V and 2 bases from J, with 18 bases between. CDR3 sequence (DNA): TGTGCCAGCAGTCCCGGGATCTACCAGACCAACTATGGCTACACCTTC. Its protein product is CASSPGIYQTNYGYTF.

A few counts support this clonotype. A read error may produce the germline difference seen at one junction end. The chain has TRBV2 and TRBJ2-6; D perhaps matches TRBD1 (5 bases). The CDR3 is made up of 15 amino acids. Germline V gene sequence: CDR1 SNHLY, CDR2 FYNNEI. The CDR3: CASSEGGLAVGVLTF. The CDR3 nucleotides read TGTGCCAGCAGTGAAGGGGGCCTGGCGGTCGGTGTCCTGACCTTC. The entire variable domain, with the rest obtained from reference TRBV2 and TRBJ2-6, is as follows: EPEVTQTPSHQVTQMGQEVILRCVPISNHLYFYWYRQILGQKVEFLVSFYNNEISEKSEIFDDQFSVERPDGSNFTLKIRSTKLEDSAMYFCASSEGGLAVGVLTFGAGSRLTVL.

This clonotype was recorded a few times. The chain links TRBV12-3 or TRBV12-4 to TRBJ2-3; D is unclear. This CDR3 contains 14 residues. V lost 3 bases and J 0 bases, leaving 7 bases between the germline ends. In DNA form, the CDR3 reads TGTGCCAGCAGTTTTTCGACTAGCACAGATACGCAGTATTTT. Its protein product is CASSFSTSTDTQYF.

This clonotype came up a few times. The genes are TRBV12-3 or TRBV12-4 and TRBJ1-5; perhaps TRBD1 as D (6 bases). The germline V and J ends were trimmed by 5 bases and 0 bases, with 14 bases remaining between them. The CDR3 has 16 residues. CDR3 in DNA: TGTGCCAGCAGTGAGGGGGGGGTATATAGCAATCAGCCCCAGCATTTT. Translation: CASSEGGVYSNQPQHF.

The chain recombines TRBV18 with TRBJ2-4; no clear D gene. The germline CDR1 and CDR2 sequences are KGHSH and LQKENI. The CDR3 contains 15 residues. V dropped 4 bases and J dropped 0 bases, with 10 bases sitting between them. The CDR3 nucleotides are TGTGCCAGCTCACAAGAGACTGGAGCCAAAAACATTCAGTACTTC. Protein product: CASSQETGAKNIQYF.

This clonotype was seen only once. The chain has TRBV9 and TRBJ2-7; a weak D match, TRBD1 (6 bases). The CDR3 extends over 13 amino acids. V was shortened by 5 bases and J by 5 bases, with 14 bases between the two germline ends. Germline CDR1 SGDLS, CDR2 YYNGEE. Here the CDR3 reads CASSRTGRNEQYF. CDR3 nucleotide sequence: TGTGCCAGCAGTCGAACAGGGCGGAACGAGCAGTACTTC. The full variable domain, completed using reference TRBV9 and TRBJ2-7, is DSGVTQTPKHLITATGQRVTLRCSPRSGDLSVYWYQQSLDQGLQFLIQYYNGEERAKGNILERFSAQQFPDLHSELNLSSLELGDSALYFCASSRTGRNEQYFGPGTRLTVT.

V usage is TRBV9 and J usage is TRBJ2-1; TRBD1 matches at 7 bases. V lost 3 bases to trimming and J lost 6 bases; unmatched junction nucleotides: 9. This CDR3 is 15 amino acids long. The germline CDR1 and CDR2 sequences are SGDLS and YYNGEE. The CDR3 reads CASSAGERGLNEQFF. The CDR3 nucleotides read TGTGCCAGCAGCGCCGGGGAGAGGGGGCTCAATGAGCAGTTCTTC.

In this sample, this clonotype turned up many times. V is TRBV3-1 and J is TRBJ1-2; D remains ambiguous. This CDR3 has 15 amino acids. Germline V gene sequence: CDR1 LGHDT, CDR2 YNNKEL (reference sequence). Trimming pared 1 base from V and 13 bases from J, leaving 22 bases between. CDR3 region: CASSQAGSPVGEFTF. The CDR3 nucleotides read TGTGCCAGCAGCCAAGCCGGCAGCCCAGTTGGGGAGTTCACCTTC.

The CDR3, as DNA: TGTGCCAGCAGTCTCGCGGGGGGGCCCAGCAATGAGCAGTTCTTC. This codes for CASSLAGGPSNEQFF. This sequence joins TRBV28 and TRBJ2-1; 9 bases line up with TRBD2. Germline values: CDR1 MDHEN, CDR2 SYDVKM. V lost 5 bases and J lost 6; bases outside the gene matches: 8. The CDR3 totals 15 residues.

The gene calls are TRBV24-1 and TRBJ2-5, with 10 nucleotides matching TRBD1. Germline V CDR1 and CDR2: KGHDR, SFDVKD. The CDR3 extends over 16 amino acids. V shed 1 base and J 3 bases; nucleotides not matched to a gene: 4. As DNA, the CDR3 is TGTGCCACCAGTGATTTTCAGGACAGGGGGGAAGAGACCCAGTACTTC. It encodes CATSDFQDRGEETQYF.

The rearrangement links TRBV28 to TRBJ1-6, with D unclear. The germline V gene encodes CDR1 MDHEN and CDR2 SYDVKM. The V gene lost 4 bases and the J gene lost 6 bases, with 19 bases spanning the gap. The length of the CDR3 is 17 residues. CDR3 nucleotides: TGTGCCAGCAGTTCCCGTAAAGGGCAGTCAGTTAATTCACCCCTCCACTTT. This translates into CASSSRKGQSVNSPLHF.

V and J are TRBV27 and TRBJ2-3; D might be TRBD1 (6 bases). V lost 5 bases and J 1 base, leaving 10 bases between the germline ends. The length of the CDR3 is 14 residues. Per the germline V gene, CDR1 is MNHEY and CDR2 is SMNVEV (reference sequence). Written as DNA, the CDR3 is TGTGCCAGCAGTAGGCGACAGGGCACAGATACGCAGTATTTT. It is translated as CASSRRQGTDTQYF.

The table lists this clonotype with many counts. The chain is built from TRBV3-1 and TRBJ2-7; 13 positions agree with TRBD2. CDR1 and CDR2 (germline): LGHDT, YNNKEL (reference sequence). The CDR3 is made up of 16 amino acids. The trim removed 4 bases at V and 0 bases at J, leaving 3 bases unmatched. CDR3: CASSRGLAGASYEQYF. Here the CDR3 DNA reads TGTGCCAGCAGCCGCGGACTAGCGGGAGCCTCCTACGAGCAGTACTTC.

V is TRBV30 and J is TRBJ1-4; a possible D gene is TRBD1 (5 bases). This CDR3 is built from 15 residues. Per the germline V gene, CDR1 is GTSNPN and CDR2 is SVGIG (reference sequence). V was clipped by 7 bases and J by 0 bases, with 15 bases between them. The CDR3 here is CASRGGTATNEKLFF. For the CDR3, the DNA is TGTGCCTCCCGGGGGGGAACTGCAACTAATGAAAAACTGTTTTTT.

DNA for the CDR3: TGTGCCAGCAGTTACGGAGAGTACGAGCAGTACTTC. Residues: CASSYGEYEQYF. This chain uses TRBV6-2 or TRBV6-3 with TRBJ2-7; D not certain. This CDR3 is 12 amino acids long. V was cut by 2 bases and J by 4 bases, with 6 bases left in between. CDR1 and CDR2 from the germline V gene are MNHEY and SVGEGT.

This clonotype turned up a few times. This CDR3 reads CASSEQRSTDTQYF. Written as DNA, the CDR3 is TGTGCCAGCAGTGAACAGCGGAGCACAGATACGCAGTATTTT. V and J are TRBV6-1 and TRBJ2-3, with D possibly TRBD2 on 5 matching bases. Per the germline V gene, CDR1 is MNHNS and CDR2 is SASEGT. The CDR3 length is 14 residues. Trimming took 2 bases from V and 0 from J, leaving 6 bases between them.

Concerning this clonotype: This sequence may be a read error, since a much larger clone differs from it by one base. The chain combines TRBV7-6 with TRBJ2-5, with D perhaps being TRBD1 or TRBD2 (6 bases each). Germline V gene sequence: CDR1 SGHVS, CDR2 FNYEAQ. The CDR3 covers 14 residues. Trimming shortened V by 0 bases and J by 7 bases, and 12 bases separated the two germline ends. CDR3 sequence (DNA): TGTGCCAGCAGCTTAGCGGCAGGAGGGGGGACCCAGTACTTC. Translated: CASSLAAGGGTQYF.

The J gene is TRBJ1-6, the V gene TRBV10-3; 9 positions agree with TRBD1. Losses at the gene ends were 7 bases for V and 10 bases for J; bases not matched to a gene: 8. CDR3 size: 14 residues. From germline, CDR1 is ENHRY and CDR2 SYGVKD. CDR3 residues: CAIKTGTGTSPLHF. CDR3 in DNA: TGTGCCATCAAGACCGGGACAGGGACCTCACCCCTCCACTTT.

The V gene is TRBV15, the J gene TRBJ2-2; tentative D call: TRBD1 (7 bases). The CDR3 consists of 17 residues. Germline-derived CDR1 and CDR2 are LNHNV and YYDKDF (reference sequence). Trimming took 0 bases from V and 4 from J, leaving 15 bases between them. The DNA for the CDR3 is TGTGCCACCAGCAGAGATGGAGGGGGCGCGGGCACCGGGGAGCTGTTTTTT. Translating gives CATSRDGGGAGTGELFF.

V gene TRBV19 combines with J gene TRBJ1-5; TRBD1 agrees at 8 bases. The germline V gene has CDR1 LNHDA and CDR2 SQIVND (reference sequence). The CDR3 covers 14 residues. The junction had 9 bases not matched to a gene; V was cut back by 3 bases and J by 11 bases. The CDR3 is CASSIGQGWMSQHF. CDR3 DNA sequence: TGTGCCAGTAGTATCGGACAGGGCTGGATGTCCCAGCATTTT. Filled out from reference TRBV19 and TRBJ1-5, the complete variable domain reads DGGITQSPKYLFRKEGQNVTLSCEQNLNHDAMYWYRQDPGQGLRLIYYSQIVNDFQKGDIAEGYSVSREKKESFPLTVTSAQKNPTAFYLCASSIGQGWMSQHFGDGTRLSIL.

This chain joins TRBV7-2 and TRBJ2-5; 7 bases map to TRBD1. Germline-derived CDR1 and CDR2 are SGHTA and FQGNSA. There are 17 residues in the CDR3. The J segment lost 5 bases and the V segment lost 1 base, leaving 13 bases of the junction unmatched. CDR3 region: CASSLVHGLTGAETQYF. The CDR3 region has the DNA TGTGCCAGCAGCTTAGTTCACGGGTTAACAGGGGCGGAGACCCAGTACTTC.